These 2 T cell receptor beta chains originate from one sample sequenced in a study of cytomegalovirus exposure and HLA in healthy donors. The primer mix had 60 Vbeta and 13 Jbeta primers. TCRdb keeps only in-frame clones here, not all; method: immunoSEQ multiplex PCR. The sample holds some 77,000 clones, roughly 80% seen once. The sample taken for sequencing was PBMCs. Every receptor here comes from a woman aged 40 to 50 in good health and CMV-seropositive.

DNA for the CDR3: TGTGCCAGCAGCCCCATCAATGACCGACAGGGGAGCGGCGAGCAGTACTTC. Translation gives CASSPINDRQGSGEQYF. This sequence joins TRBV5-4 and TRBJ2-7; 8 bases map to TRBD1. Germline loops: CDR1 SGHNT, CDR2 YYREEE (reference sequence). Trimming took 4 bases from V and 6 from J; bases not matched to a gene: 18. This CDR3 contains 17 residues. The variable domain in full, with the rest retrieved from reference TRBV5-4 and TRBJ2-7, is ETGVTQSPTHLIKTRGQQVTLRCSSQSGHNTVSWYQQALGQGPQFIFQYYREEENGRGNFPPRFSGLQFPNYSSELNVNALELDDSALYLCASSPINDRQGSGEQYFGPGTRLTVT.

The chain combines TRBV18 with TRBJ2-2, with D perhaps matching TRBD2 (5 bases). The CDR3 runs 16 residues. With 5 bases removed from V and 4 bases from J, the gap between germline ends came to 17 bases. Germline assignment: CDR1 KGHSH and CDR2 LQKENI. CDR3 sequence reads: CASSDINRGATGELFF. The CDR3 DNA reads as TGTGCCAGCTCAGACATAAATCGGGGAGCCACCGGGGAGCTGTTTTTT.